The clone carrying this T cell receptor beta chain was recorded a few times. Its antigen is not known. The authors ran a second PCR of about 6 to 11 cycles using a sample-barcoded 5' primer and a J-beta primer mix. TCRdb used MiXCR to reprocess the 5' RACE reads, holding one entry per CDR3 protein. The repertoire includes fewer than 800,000 distinct CDR3 sequences, approximately 25% of them detected once, and under 10% sits in the top ten. This entry is derived from a study of blood T cells in healthy people across ages. General study findings and limits: Unsorted PBMC input precluded a conclusive naive versus antigen-experienced comparison.

Trimming pared 2 bases from V and 0 bases from J, leaving 10 bases between. The germline CDR1 and CDR2 sequences are SGHRS and YFSETQ. CDR3 length equals 15 residues. In addition, the sample was reused for a study of T cells of mothers and their children. That report adds: The donor cohort consisted of three healthy Caucasian mothers and their six children.

The sequence came from a boy younger than 18 in good health. Source material: blood. The chain couples TRBV5-1 to TRBJ2-3, with a possible D match to TRBD1 (5 bases). The CDR3 protein is CASSFRSGSTDTQYF. The DNA for the CDR3 is TGCGCCAGCAGCTTTAGATCAGGGAGCACAGATACGCAGTATTTT.